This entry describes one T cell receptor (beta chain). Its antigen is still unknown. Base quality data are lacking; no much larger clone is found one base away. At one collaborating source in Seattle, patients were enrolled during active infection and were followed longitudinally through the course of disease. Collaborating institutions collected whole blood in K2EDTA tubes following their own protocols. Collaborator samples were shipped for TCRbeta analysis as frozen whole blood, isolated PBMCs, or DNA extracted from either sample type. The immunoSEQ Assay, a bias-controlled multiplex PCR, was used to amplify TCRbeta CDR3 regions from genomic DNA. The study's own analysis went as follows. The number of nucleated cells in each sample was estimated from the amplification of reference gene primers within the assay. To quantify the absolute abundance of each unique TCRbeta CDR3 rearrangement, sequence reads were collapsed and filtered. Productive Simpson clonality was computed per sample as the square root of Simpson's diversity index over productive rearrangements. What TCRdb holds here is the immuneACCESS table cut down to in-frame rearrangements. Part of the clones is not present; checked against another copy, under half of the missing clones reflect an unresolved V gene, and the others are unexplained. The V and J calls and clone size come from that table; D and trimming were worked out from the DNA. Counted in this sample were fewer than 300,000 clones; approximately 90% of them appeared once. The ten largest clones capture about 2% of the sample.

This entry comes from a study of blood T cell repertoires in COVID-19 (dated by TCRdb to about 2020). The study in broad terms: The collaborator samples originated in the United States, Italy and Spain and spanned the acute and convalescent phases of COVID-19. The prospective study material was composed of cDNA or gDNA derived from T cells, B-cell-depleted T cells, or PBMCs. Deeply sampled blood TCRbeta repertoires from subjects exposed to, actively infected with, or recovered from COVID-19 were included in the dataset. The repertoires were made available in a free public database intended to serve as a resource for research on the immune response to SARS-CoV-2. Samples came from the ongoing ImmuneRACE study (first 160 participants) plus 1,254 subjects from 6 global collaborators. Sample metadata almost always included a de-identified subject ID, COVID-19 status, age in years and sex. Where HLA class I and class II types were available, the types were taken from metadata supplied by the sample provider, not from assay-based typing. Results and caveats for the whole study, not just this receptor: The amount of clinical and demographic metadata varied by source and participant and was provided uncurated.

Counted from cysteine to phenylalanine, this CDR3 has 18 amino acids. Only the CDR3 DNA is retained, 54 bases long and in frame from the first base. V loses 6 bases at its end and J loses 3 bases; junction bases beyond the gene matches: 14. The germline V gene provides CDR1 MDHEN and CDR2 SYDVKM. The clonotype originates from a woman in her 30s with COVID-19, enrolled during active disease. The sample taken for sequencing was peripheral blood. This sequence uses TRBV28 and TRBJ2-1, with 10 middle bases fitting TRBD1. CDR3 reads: CASSFLVRDRGFYNEQFF. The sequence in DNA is TGTGCCAGCAGCTTTCTCGTCAGGGACAGGGGATTCTACAATGAGCAGTTCTTC.